The 8 T cell receptor beta chains below all came from one sample that was sequenced in a study of identifying expanded T cells in peripheral blood. Libraries were prepared by immunoSEQ multiplex PCR; TCRdb keeps only in-frame clonotypes and omits some of them. The data hold approximately 90,000 clones, with 85% to 90% observed a single time. The source material was blood. The receptors here all came from a person aged 18 to 70 in good health.

The chain couples TRBV5-4 to TRBJ1-1; a possible D gene is TRBD1 (5 bases). CDR1 SGHNT and CDR2 YYREEE come from the germline V gene (reference sequence). The CDR3 is made up of 11 amino acids. V lost 7 bases and J lost 6, with 10 bases in between. This CDR3 is CASEGSAEAFF. The DNA for the CDR3 is TGTGCCAGCGAGGGGAGCGCTGAAGCTTTCTTT.

The V call is TRBV4-1, the J call TRBJ2-7; D possibly corresponds to TRBD1 (5 bases). This CDR3 spans 16 amino acids. Trimming took off 1 base at V and 0 bases at J, with 13 bases between the two ends. Looked up from germline, CDR1 is MGHRA and CDR2 is YSYEKL. The CDR3 sequence: CASSQGLGAYSYEQYF. DNA for the CDR3: TGCGCCAGCAGCCAAGGGCTAGGGGCCTACTCCTACGAGCAGTACTTC.

The chain uses TRBV27 and TRBJ2-5; possible D gene TRBD2, 6 bases. The CDR3 consists of 16 residues. V lost 6 bases and J 7 bases, leaving 24 bases between the germline ends. Germline CDR1 is MNHEY and CDR2 is SMNVEV (reference sequence). The CDR3 protein is CASRPSGTPILRTQYF. CDR3 coding DNA: TGTGCCAGCAGACCTTCCGGGACTCCGATCTTACGGACCCAGTACTTC.

The V and J genes are TRBV7-2 and TRBJ2-3; D gene ambiguous. The CDR3 has 13 amino acids. Germline CDR1 reads SGHTA; CDR2 reads FQGNSA. Between the trimmed V and J ends, which lost 3 bases and 2 bases, there was a span of 6 bases. CDR3 region: CASSFRVTDTQYF. The CDR3 nucleotides are TGTGCCAGCAGCTTTCGGGTCACAGATACGCAGTATTTT.

This clone was counted only a few times. The chain links TRBV6-4 to TRBJ2-2; D may be TRBD1 or TRBD2 (5 bases each). The CDR3 is made up of 15 amino acids. V was shortened by 2 bases and J by 6 bases, with 13 bases between the two germline ends. Looked up from germline, CDR1 is MRHNA and CDR2 is SNTAGT. The DNA for the CDR3 is TGTGCCAGCAGTGACACAGACGGGACGGCCGGGGAGCTGTTTTTT. Its translation: CASSDTDGTAGELFF.

The chain has TRBV28 and TRBJ1-2, with a weak D call TRBD1 (5 bases). Germline loops: CDR1 MDHEN, CDR2 SYDVKM. The CDR3 totals 14 residues. The V and J ends lost 2 bases and 8 bases respectively, with 15 bases between them. The CDR3 loop is CASSLPPGRGGYTF. DNA of the CDR3: TGTGCCAGCAGTTTACCCCCGGGAAGGGGAGGCTACACCTTC.

The J gene is TRBJ2-1, the V gene TRBV10-2; D remains ambiguous. V was pared by 6 bases and J by 2 bases, with 11 bases between. Germline loops: CDR1 WSHSY, CDR2 SAAADI. This CDR3 has 14 residues. The CDR3 sequence is CASRGPTPYNEQFF. The CDR3 bases are TGCGCCAGCAGAGGCCCTACCCCCTACAATGAGCAGTTCTTC.

V gene TRBV19 combines with J gene TRBJ1-5, with no clear D. CDR1 LNHDA and CDR2 SQIVND come from the germline V gene (reference sequence). The CDR3 totals 14 residues. Trimming took 3 bases from V and 6 from J, leaving 12 bases between them. CDR3 in DNA: TGTGCCAGTAGTATGATGAGGGTGGCTCAGCCCCAGCATTTT. This sequence encodes CASSMMRVAQPQHF.